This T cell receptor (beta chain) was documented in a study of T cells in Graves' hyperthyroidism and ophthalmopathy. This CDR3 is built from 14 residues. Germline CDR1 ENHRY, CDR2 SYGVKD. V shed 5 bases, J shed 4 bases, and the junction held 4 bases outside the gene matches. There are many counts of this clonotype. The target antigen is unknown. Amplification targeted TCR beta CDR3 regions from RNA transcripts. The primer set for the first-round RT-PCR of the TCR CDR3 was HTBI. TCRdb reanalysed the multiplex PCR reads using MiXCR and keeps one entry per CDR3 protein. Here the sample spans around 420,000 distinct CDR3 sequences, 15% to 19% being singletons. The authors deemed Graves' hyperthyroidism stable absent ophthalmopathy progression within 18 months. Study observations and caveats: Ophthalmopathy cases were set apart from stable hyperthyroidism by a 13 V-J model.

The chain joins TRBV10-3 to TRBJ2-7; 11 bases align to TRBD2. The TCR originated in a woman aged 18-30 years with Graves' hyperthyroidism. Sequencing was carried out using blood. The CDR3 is CAISLTSGSYEQYF. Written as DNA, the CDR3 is TGTGCCATCAGTCTTACTAGCGGGAGTTACGAGCAGTACTTC.